The present entry profiles one TCR beta chain with its context. The antigen it recognizes is unknown. No base quality information exists; no much larger clone differs at one position. Peripheral blood CD8+ and CD4+ T cells from healthy donors, Susac syndrome patients and multiple sclerosis patients were profiled using high-throughput TCR beta sequencing. The multiple sclerosis controls were treatment-naive patients whose relapsing-remitting disease, either stable or active, fulfilled the revised McDonald criteria. Bulk CD8+ and CD4+ T cells were purified by magnetic negative isolation, while CD8+ TEMRA cells were enriched using FACS. Blood was collected in EDTA tubes and processed within 24 hours, with PBMCs isolated through density gradient centrifugation. PBMCs intended for TCR sequencing were cryopreserved in liquid nitrogen and thawed later in a water bath at 37 degrees C. Purity of sorted or isolated CD4+, CD8+ and CD8+ TEMRA cells was at least 90%.

RNA was extracted using the RNeasy kit, and about 0.45 to 1 ug of the RNA was reverse transcribed with random hexamers. TCR beta CDR3 regions were amplified with the immunoSEQ multiplex PCR assay covering 54 Vbeta and 13 Jbeta segments. To correct PCR amplification bias, a synthetic template baseline was used for both primer optimization and computational correction. The study's processing was this. Only productive sequences were kept, with reads annotated to V, D and J genes according to IMGT and analyzed in immunoSEQ Analyzer. Clonality was calculated as one minus the Shannon entropy normalized by log2 of the number of productive unique sequences. For each patient and control, public and private clones were evaluated within the 100 most prevalent clones. Clones were defined as Susac-specific if absent from the healthy and MS cohorts, from around 1,100 published viral clones and from other ImmuneACCESS disease sequences. TCRdb took the public reads, trimmed them with fastp at Q25, ran MiXCR for clone calling and kept in-frame beta chains. Identical CDR3 protein sequences are pooled into one entry, listed with their most common genes and DNA. The V and J calls and clone size are TCRdb's, not the authors'. The sample table records roughly 330,000 distinct CDR3 sequences; 90% to 95% of these occur just once. Roughly 0.07% of the sample goes to the ten largest clones.

The data are from a study of CD8 T cells in Susac syndrome (dated by TCRdb to between 2018 and 2021). Notes on the research overall: The study used repertoire sequencing to test whether antigen drove CD8+ T cell activation and differentiation in Susac syndrome.

The CDR3, cysteine through phenylalanine, is 15 amino acids long. The entry retains the CDR3 DNA only, 45 bases that are in frame from base 1. Trimming takes 1 base off V and 10 bases off J; junction bases not matched to a gene: 13. CDR1 is given as DFQATT and CDR2 as SNEGSKA, both from the germline V gene (reference sequence). Points the paper makes about the study in general: The number of individuals in the TCR sequencing and HLA analysis was acknowledged as relatively small.

The sequenced sample consisted of CD4+ T cells from PBMCs. The clonotype was recovered from a human donor with multiple sclerosis. The chain was built from TRBV20-1 and TRBJ1-2; 9 central bases correspond to TRBD1. The CDR3: CSARGTGAHPLVYTF. The nucleotide sequence reads TGCAGTGCTAGAGGGACAGGGGCCCATCCGCTGGTCTACACCTTC.